Presented here are 29 T cell receptor beta chains from one specimen sequenced in a study of blood T cell repertoires in COVID-19. Produced via immunoSEQ multiplex PCR; TCRdb's table is partial and in-frame only. The table lists about 200,000 clones, 88% of them singletons. The sequenced sample consisted of peripheral blood. These receptors came from a man aged 18 to 30 with active or convalescent COVID-19.

Only a few counts were recorded for this clone. This chain's CDR3 is CASSDNRGLYEQFF. The DNA for the CDR3 is TGTGCCAGCAGCGACAACAGGGGGCTTTATGAGCAGTTCTTC. The chain carries TRBV7-9 and TRBJ2-1, with 9 bases lining up with TRBD1. The CDR3 consists of 14 residues. The J segment lost 8 bases and the V segment lost 5 bases, leaving 7 bases of the junction unmatched. From germline, CDR1 is SEHNR and CDR2 FQNEAQ (reference sequence).

This rearrangement joins TRBV7-2 to TRBJ2-3; 7 nucleotides agree with TRBD2. CDR3 length: 16 amino acids. The germline CDR1 and CDR2 sequences are SGHTA and FQGNSA. V lost 4 bases, J lost 0 bases, and 7 bases stayed unmatched. The CDR3 here is CASSSNSGRSTDTQYF. As DNA, the CDR3 is TGTGCCAGCAGCTCAAATAGCGGGCGCAGCACAGATACGCAGTATTTT.

This chain joins TRBV19 and TRBJ1-2; D ambiguous. Germline V gene sequence: CDR1 LNHDA, CDR2 SQIVND (reference sequence). V was cut by 5 bases and J by 2 bases, with 9 bases left in between. CDR3 length equals 13 residues. CDR3 DNA: TGTGCCAGTAGTGCGCCGTTGAACTATGGCTACACCTTC. Translating it yields CASSAPLNYGYTF.

The rearrangement links TRBV7-9 to TRBJ1-4; TRBD1 might be the D (6 bases). The CDR3 consists of 15 residues. Trimming stripped 4 bases from V and 8 bases from J, with 17 bases between. CDR1 is SEHNR and CDR2 is FQNEAQ in the germline V gene (reference sequence). The chain's CDR3 is CASSSSRTAREKLFF. The CDR3 coding sequence is TGTGCCAGCAGCTCCTCGCGGACAGCGAGGGAAAAACTGTTTTTT.

The V gene is TRBV6-1, the J gene TRBJ1-4; D ambiguous. The CDR3 is made up of 15 amino acids. Trimming shortened V by 1 base and J by 1 base, and 7 bases separated the two germline ends. Germline-derived CDR1 and CDR2 are MNHNS and SASEGT. The CDR3 DNA sequence: TGTGCCAGCAGTGAAGGGGCACTAACTAATGAAAAACTGTTTTTT. It specifies CASSEGALTNEKLFF.

The CDR3 loop reads CASSILGGDSYTGELFF. In nucleotides, the CDR3 is TGTGCCAGCAGCATCCTGGGAGGGGACTCTTACACCGGGGAGCTGTTTTTT. The chain employs TRBV9 and TRBJ2-2; 7 nucleotides align to TRBD2. The CDR3 loop spans 17 amino acids. CDR1 and CDR2 from the germline V gene are SGDLS and YYNGEE. The V and J ends lost 4 bases and 3 bases, in that order; junction bases with no gene match: 12.

J is TRBJ1-5 and V is TRBV6-2 or TRBV6-3, with 7 bases identical to TRBD1. J lost 3 bases, V lost 0 bases, and 2 bases had no gene match. The length of the CDR3 is 15 residues. Germline V gene lookup returns CDR1 MNHEY and CDR2 SVGEGT. CDR3 DNA sequence: TGTGCCAGCAGTTACTCGGGGACAGCCAATCAGCCCCAGCATTTT. It is translated as CASSYSGTANQPQHF.

This chain uses TRBV4-1 with TRBJ1-2; TRBD1 agrees at 10 bases. The CDR3 spans 13 residues. Looked up from germline, CDR1 is MGHRA and CDR2 is YSYEKL. Trimming removed 6 bases from V and 7 bases from J; junction bases left unmatched: 5. CDR3 amino acids: CASRPDRGLGYTF. The CDR3 region has the DNA TGCGCCAGCAGGCCCGACAGGGGGCTTGGCTACACCTTC.

The chain has TRBV12-5 and TRBJ2-1, with D tentatively TRBD2 (5 bases). Germline V CDR1 and CDR2: LGHNT, FRNRAP. The germline V and J ends were trimmed by 2 bases and 4 bases, with 12 bases remaining between them. The CDR3 consists of 15 residues. CDR3 sequence reads: CASGLWETRYNEQFF. DNA for the CDR3: TGTGCTAGTGGTTTGTGGGAGACGAGATACAATGAGCAGTTCTTC. Using reference TRBV12-5 and TRBJ2-1 for the parts outside the CDR3, the full variable domain is DARVTQTPRHKVTEMGQEVTMRCQPILGHNTVFWYRQTMMQGLELLAYFRNRAPLDDSGMPKDRFSAEMPDATLATLKIQPSEPRDSAVYFCASGLWETRYNEQFFGPGTRLTVL.

The chain carries TRBV24-1 and TRBJ1-5, with D maybe TRBD1 (6 bases). With 5 bases removed from V and 6 bases from J, the gap between germline ends came to 13 bases. CDR1 KGHDR and CDR2 SFDVKD come from the germline V gene. The CDR3 runs to 14 residues. The CDR3 nucleotides are TGTGCCACCAGTGGCCCAGGGGCGGGTCAGCCCCAGCATTTT. Its translation: CATSGPGAGQPQHF.

The V and J genes are TRBV30 and TRBJ1-2, with 10 bases matching TRBD1. The CDR3 runs 14 residues. V lost 5 bases, J lost 0 bases, and 3 bases stayed unmatched. From germline, CDR1 is GTSNPN and CDR2 SVGIG (reference sequence). The CDR3 spells CAWGTGATNYGYTF. For the CDR3, the DNA is TGTGCCTGGGGGACAGGGGCTACTAACTATGGCTACACCTTC.

The V and J genes are TRBV6-5 and TRBJ2-1; D possibly corresponds to TRBD1 (5 bases). The ends were cut back, 6 bases at V and 6 bases at J, with 15 bases in the middle. CDR1 and CDR2 from the germline V gene are MNHEY and SVGAGI. The CDR3 is 14 residues long. CDR3 bases: TGTGCCAGCAGGGACACGCTTCTGATCAATGAGCAGTTCTTC. Protein product: CASRDTLLINEQFF.

The chain links TRBV6-6 to TRBJ2-7; D may be TRBD2 (6 bases). This CDR3 has 14 amino acids. Looked up from germline, CDR1 is MNHNY and CDR2 is SVGAGI (reference sequence). V dropped 2 bases and J dropped 5 bases, with 13 bases sitting between them. The CDR3 sequence: CASSYKEGLHEQYF. The CDR3 DNA sequence: TGTGCCAGCAGTTACAAGGAGGGCCTACACGAGCAGTACTTC.

V gene TRBV10-1 combines with J gene TRBJ2-7; tentative D call: TRBD2 (6 bases). CDR1 is WNHNN, CDR2 SYGVQD, per germline (reference sequence). This CDR3 has 14 amino acids. Between the trimmed V and J ends, which lost 10 bases and 3 bases, there was a span of 19 bases. The CDR3 sequence: CAIQPGEKHYEQYF. As DNA, the CDR3 is TGCGCCATCCAGCCGGGGGAAAAACACTACGAGCAGTACTTC.

In nucleotides, the CDR3 is TGTGCCAGCAGCCGACAGACGGGCGAGACCCAGTACTTC. It specifies CASSRQTGETQYF. The chain is built from TRBV7-2 and TRBJ2-5, with D possibly TRBD1 on 5 matching bases. V was clipped by 5 bases and J by 5 bases, with 12 bases between them. Germline V CDR1 and CDR2: SGHTA, FQGNSA. The CDR3 loop spans 13 amino acids.

This clone showed up just a few times. The chain employs TRBV11-2 and TRBJ1-1, with D hard to call. The CDR3 consists of 11 residues. The germline V gene encodes CDR1 SGHAT and CDR2 FQNNGV. V lost 8 bases, J lost 4 bases, and 8 bases lay in between. CDR3 sequence (DNA): TGTGCCAGCCTAATTGGCACTGAAGCTTTCTTT. The encoded protein is CASLIGTEAFF.

Turning to this clone: A read error may account for a junction end that differs from germline. CDR3 loop: CASRERSGTGASYEQCF. The CDR3 nucleotides read TGTGCCAGCAGGGAAAGATCGGGGACAGGGGCGTCCTACGAGCAGTGCTTC. The chain carries TRBV2 and TRBJ2-7; 10 positions match TRBD1. CDR3 length: 17 residues. The germline V gene encodes CDR1 SNHLY and CDR2 FYNNEI.

The gene calls are TRBV5-6 and TRBJ2-4; possible D gene TRBD2, 5 bases. Trimming pared 4 bases from V and 11 bases from J, leaving 19 bases between. CDR1 and CDR2 (germline): SGHDT, YYEEEE. This CDR3 has 14 residues. CDR3 DNA sequence: TGTGCCAGCAGCATACCCGCGTTGGGAGTGGTTCAGTACTTC. Encoded protein: CASSIPALGVVQYF.

This chain connects TRBV5-1 to TRBJ1-1; D is uncertain. Germline V gene data show CDR1 as SGHRS and CDR2 as YFSETQ. The CDR3 length is 14 residues. The V and J ends lost 1 base and 1 base respectively, with 8 bases between them. The CDR3 loop is CASSLRTGNTEAFF. CDR3 DNA sequence: TGCGCCAGCAGCTTGCGAACGGGGAACACTGAAGCTTTCTTT.

V and J are TRBV4-2 and TRBJ1-6, with TRBD1 matching over 8 bases. V lost 3 bases and J lost 8; bases outside the gene matches: 6. Germline CDR1 LGHNA, CDR2 YNFKEQ. This CDR3 is 15 amino acids long. CDR3 region: CASSHRDRPDSPLHF. CDR3 sequence (DNA): TGTGCCAGCAGCCACAGGGACAGGCCGGATTCACCCCTCCACTTT.

The chain links TRBV5-1 to TRBJ1-4; D perhaps matches TRBD1 (5 bases). The CDR3 covers 14 residues. Trimming left V 1 base short and J 8 bases short, with 12 bases between. Germline loops: CDR1 SGHRS, CDR2 YFSETQ. The CDR3 bases are TGCGCCAGCAGCTTGCCAGGGCCTCAGGAAAAACTGTTTTTT. This encodes CASSLPGPQEKLFF.

The chain uses TRBV7-2 and TRBJ2-7; TRBD2 matches at 12 bases. CDR1 and CDR2 (germline): SGHTA, FQGNSA. With 5 bases clipped from V and 5 bases from J, the junction kept 7 bases outside the gene matches. The CDR3 length is 15 residues. The DNA of the CDR3 is TGTGCCAGCAGCCAAGGACTAGCGGGATCAAACGAGCAGTACTTC. As protein: CASSQGLAGSNEQYF. Full variable domain (missing parts from reference TRBV7-2 and TRBJ2-7): GAGVSQSPSNKVTEKGKDVELRCDPISGHTALYWYRQSLGQGLEFLIYFQGNSAPDKSGLPSDRFSAERTGGSVSTLTIQRTQQEDSAVYLCASSQGLAGSNEQYFGPGTRLTVT.

The genes are TRBV29-1 and TRBJ1-2, with D perhaps matching TRBD1 (6 bases). Germline CDR1 reads SQVTM; CDR2 reads ANQGSEA. This CDR3 has 13 amino acids. V lost 4 bases to trimming and J lost 1 base, with 10 bases between them. The CDR3 sequence: CSVAGRGNYGYTF. In nucleotides, the CDR3 is TGCAGCGTTGCCGGCAGGGGTAACTATGGCTACACCTTC.

V usage is TRBV1 and J usage is TRBJ2-1; the tabulated D call, TRBD2, remains unverified against the DNA. TRBV1 is flagged as a pseudogene. The CDR3 runs 14 residues. The CDR3 DNA reads as TGCACCAGCAGGGGGAGCGGGAGTTTCCATGAGCAGTTCTTC. The encoded protein is CTSRGSGSFHEQFF.

The V call is TRBV12-3 or TRBV12-4, the J call TRBJ1-2; TRBD1 matches 10 bases. The CDR3 has 13 amino acids. Trimming removed 6 bases from V and 4 bases from J; junction bases left unmatched: 2. CDR3: CASSRTGGYGYTF. Written as DNA, the CDR3 is TGTGCCAGCAGCAGGACAGGGGGCTATGGCTACACCTTC.

V is TRBV5-5 and J is TRBJ2-2; perhaps TRBD1 as D (5 bases). CDR3 length: 15 residues. The V and J ends lost 2 bases and 3 bases respectively, with 11 bases between them. Germline CDR1 is SGHKS and CDR2 is YYEKEE (reference sequence). The CDR3 nucleotides are TGTGCCAGCAGCTTCAGGGTTTTCGACACCGGGGAGCTGTTTTTT. It translates to CASSFRVFDTGELFF.

The V call is TRBV19, the J call TRBJ2-7; 7 nucleotides align to TRBD2. CDR1 and CDR2 (germline): LNHDA, SQIVND (reference sequence). Trimming cost V 5 bases and J 3 bases; bases outside gene matches: 10. The CDR3 length is 15 residues. Written as DNA, the CDR3 is TGTGCCAGTAGTTCTTCCGGGGGGAACATCTACGAGCAGTACTTC. As protein: CASSSSGGNIYEQYF.

Concerning this clone: This specimen includes other DNA sequences encoding the same CDR3. The CDR3 DNA is TGTGCCTGGAGTGGGCAGAACACTGAAGCTTTCTTT. Translating gives CAWSGQNTEAFF. This chain links TRBV30 with TRBJ1-1; D is unclear. V dropped 1 base and J dropped 1 base, with 4 bases sitting between them. The CDR3 is 12 amino acids. CDR1 is GTSNPN and CDR2 is SVGIG in the germline V gene (reference sequence).

This clone was observed a handful of times. This chain joins TRBV2 and TRBJ2-7, with D perhaps TRBD2 (6 bases). The CDR3 consists of 13 residues. Trimming removed 9 bases from V and 2 bases from J, with 14 bases in between. CDR1 is SNHLY and CDR2 is FYNNEI in the germline V gene. The CDR3 region has the DNA TGTGCCAGTCTGTCGGGGGTACCCTACGAGCAGTACTTC. Translated, it gives CASLSGVPYEQYF.